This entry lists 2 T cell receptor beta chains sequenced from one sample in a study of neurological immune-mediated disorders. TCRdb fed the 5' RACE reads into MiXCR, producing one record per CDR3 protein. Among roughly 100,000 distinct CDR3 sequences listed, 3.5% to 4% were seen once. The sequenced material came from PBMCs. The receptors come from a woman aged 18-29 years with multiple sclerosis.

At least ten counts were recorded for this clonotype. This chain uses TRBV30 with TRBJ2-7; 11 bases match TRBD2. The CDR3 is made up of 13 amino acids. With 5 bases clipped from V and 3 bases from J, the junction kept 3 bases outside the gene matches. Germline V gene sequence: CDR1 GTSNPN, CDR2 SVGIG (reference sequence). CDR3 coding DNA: TGTGCCTGGGGAACTAGCGGGAGCTACGAGCAGTACTTC. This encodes CAWGTSGSYEQYF.

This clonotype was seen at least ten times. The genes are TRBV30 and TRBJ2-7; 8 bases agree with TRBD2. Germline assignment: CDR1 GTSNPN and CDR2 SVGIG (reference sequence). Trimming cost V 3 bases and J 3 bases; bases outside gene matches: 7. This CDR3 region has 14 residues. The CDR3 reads CAWSRGSGGYEQYF. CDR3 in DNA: TGTGCCTGGAGCCGGGGGAGCGGGGGCTACGAGCAGTACTTC.